This TCR beta chain was recovered during a study of identical twins. The study's findings and limits: With monozygotic twins, out-of-frame TCR alpha sharing exceeded what models estimated.

TCRdb reprocessed the 5' RACE reads via MiXCR and lists one record per CDR3 protein. The table records 400,000 to 550,000 distinct CDR3 sequences, approximately 22% of them present only once. This clonotype showed up just a few times. Its cognate antigen is unknown. This sample also appeared in a second study, on T cells expressing NK-cell markers. That paper notes: For several experiments, T cell sorting was restricted to the alpha-beta TCR population by means of an anti-gamma-delta TCR antibody. The CD3+CD56-NKG2C+ fraction of a handful of donors was likewise dominated by these clonotypes.

The source material was CD4+ T cells sorted from blood. The TCR was taken from a woman under 30 in good health.

The DNA for the CDR3 is TGCAGTGCTAGAGTGGCGGGATCTAGCACAGATACGCAGTATTTT. The encoded protein is CSARVAGSSTDTQYF. The gene calls are TRBV20-1 and TRBJ2-3; D possibly corresponds to TRBD2 (6 bases). Trimming removed 1 base at V and 0 bases at J, with 11 bases between. Germline V gene sequence: CDR1 DFQATT, CDR2 SNEGSKA (reference sequence). CDR3 size: 15 residues.